The next 31 T cell receptor beta chains were all read from a single sample in a study of blood T cell repertoires in COVID-19. Sequencing was performed with immunoSEQ multiplex PCR; in TCRdb, only in-frame clones are kept and a portion is missing. Among a few hundred thousand clones listed, roughly 88% were seen once. The source material was peripheral blood. The receptors were gathered from a woman aged 45-59 years with COVID-19, enrolled during active disease.

The rearrangement links TRBV13 to TRBJ2-5; 10 bases align to TRBD1. CDR3 length equals 14 residues. Germline trimming cut 2 bases from V and 4 bases from J; bases unmatched to any gene: 1. In germline, CDR1 is PRHDT, CDR2 FYEKMQ (reference sequence). The CDR3 here is CASSLWDRGETQYF. The CDR3 DNA reads as TGTGCCAGCAGCTTATGGGACAGGGGAGAGACCCAGTACTTC.

This clone was seen once. This chain joins TRBV5-1 and TRBJ2-7, with 8 bases aligning to TRBD1. V lost 1 base, J lost 2 bases, and 5 bases stayed unmatched. The V gene's germline CDR1 is SGHRS and CDR2 YFSETQ. There are 15 residues in the CDR3. The chain's CDR3 is CASSLRTGSTYEQYF. CDR3 nucleotides: TGCGCCAGCAGCTTGAGGACAGGGAGTACCTACGAGCAGTACTTC.

This chain links TRBV6-5 with TRBJ1-2; TRBD1 might be the D (5 bases). V lost 4 bases, J lost 5 bases, and 14 bases lay in between. Per germline, CDR1 MNHEY and CDR2 SVGAGI. This CDR3 spans 14 amino acids. In nucleotides, the CDR3 is TGTGCCAGCAGTTTCCGGGGGTTGGGTTATGGCTACACCTTC. Translation: CASSFRGLGYGYTF.

The CDR3 DNA reads TGTGCCAGCAGTTTGACAGGGGACAAAAACATTCAGTACTTC. Protein: CASSLTGDKNIQYF. The gene calls are TRBV27 and TRBJ2-4, with TRBD1 matching 8 bases. CDR1 is MNHEY, CDR2 SMNVEV, per germline (reference sequence). The CDR3 is 14 amino acids. Trimming at V came to 3 bases and at J to 3 bases, leaving 1 base not matched to a gene.

The V call is TRBV5-4, the J call TRBJ2-2; D gene uncertain. Trimming removed 1 base at V and 1 base at J, with 8 bases between. The CDR3 is made up of 15 amino acids. Looked up from germline, CDR1 is SGHNT and CDR2 is YYREEE (reference sequence). The CDR3 region is CASSLTAGNTGELFF. The DNA for the CDR3 is TGTGCCAGCAGCTTGACGGCAGGGAACACCGGGGAGCTGTTTTTT.

This chain uses TRBV5-4 with TRBJ2-2; 8 nucleotides line up with TRBD2. The CDR3 runs 16 residues. The V and J ends lost 2 bases and 0 bases, in that order; junction bases with no gene match: 3. Germline lookup yields CDR1 SGHNT and CDR2 YYREEE (reference sequence). The CDR3 loop reads CASSFGGAPNTGELFF. The CDR3 DNA sequence: TGTGCCAGCAGCTTCGGGGGGGCACCGAACACCGGGGAGCTGTTTTTT.

The chain couples TRBV6-1 to TRBJ2-7, with TRBD2 matching 14 bases. This CDR3 region has 17 residues. The germline CDR1 and CDR2 sequences are MNHNS and SASEGT. The J segment lost 3 bases and the V segment lost 4 bases, leaving 8 bases of the junction unmatched. The CDR3, as DNA: TGTGCCAGCAGTGGCAAAAGAGGGACTAGCGGGGGCTACGAGCAGTACTTC. It translates to CASSGKRGTSGGYEQYF.

This clone was counted once. This chain connects TRBV12-3 or TRBV12-4 to TRBJ1-1, with D possibly TRBD1 on 5 matching bases. The CDR3 is made up of 13 amino acids. The V and J ends lost 3 bases and 5 bases respectively, with 10 bases between them. This chain's CDR3 is CASSFQGGTEAFF. CDR3 coding DNA: TGTGCCAGCAGTTTTCAGGGTGGGACTGAAGCTTTCTTT.

V and J are TRBV2 and TRBJ1-2, with D hard to call. From germline, CDR1 is SNHLY and CDR2 FYNNEI. The CDR3 covers 13 residues. Trimming stripped 4 bases from V and 8 bases from J, with 14 bases between. The chain's CDR3 is CASSAGSTGGYTF. The CDR3 DNA sequence: TGTGCCAGCAGTGCCGGGTCTACGGGGGGCTACACCTTC.

The chain has TRBV30 and TRBJ2-7; a weak D match, TRBD1 (6 bases). CDR1 and CDR2 from the germline V gene are GTSNPN and SVGIG (reference sequence). The V end was cut by 4 bases, the J end by 5 bases, with 12 bases between. This CDR3 has 12 amino acids. Here the CDR3 DNA reads TGTGCCTGGACTAGGGGGTTTGACGAGCAGTACTTC. Translation: CAWTRGFDEQYF.

The CDR3 loop is CASSQDLDSGDTQYF. CDR3 DNA sequence: TGTGCCAGCAGCCAAGATCTGGATAGCGGGGATACGCAGTATTTT. The chain joins TRBV3-1 (or the pseudogene TRBV3-2) to TRBJ2-3, with 7 bases matching TRBD2. The CDR3 runs 15 residues. Trimming at V came to 0 bases and at J to 6 bases, leaving 6 bases not matched to a gene. Germline V CDR1 and CDR2: LGHDT, YNNKEL (reference sequence).

V gene TRBV5-4 combines with J gene TRBJ2-1; a possible D gene is TRBD2 (5 bases). Germline values: CDR1 SGHNT, CDR2 YYREEE (reference sequence). V gave up 4 bases and J gave up 5 bases, with 16 bases separating them. CDR3 length equals 15 residues. The CDR3 region is CASSIPGSGNNEQFF. CDR3 nucleotides: TGTGCCAGCAGCATCCCGGGATCGGGGAACAATGAGCAGTTCTTC.

The chain couples TRBV30 to TRBJ1-3; a possible D gene is TRBD1 (6 bases). Germline V gene sequence: CDR1 GTSNPN, CDR2 SVGIG (reference sequence). CDR3 length: 17 amino acids. Trimming removed 0 bases from V and 3 bases from J, with 18 bases in between. CDR3 sequence reads: CAWSVQQGSLRGNTIYF. In nucleotides, the CDR3 is TGTGCCTGGAGTGTACAGCAGGGGTCCCTACGTGGAAACACCATATATTTT. Full variable domain (rest looked up from reference TRBV30 and TRBJ1-3): SQTIHQWPATLVQPVGSPLSLECTVEGTSNPNLYWYRQAAGRGLQLLFYSVGIGQISSEVPQNLSASRPQDRQFILSSKKLLLSDSGFYLCAWSVQQGSLRGNTIYFGEGSWLTVV.

The J gene is TRBJ1-2, the V gene TRBV28; maybe TRBD1 (6 bases). V was trimmed by 3 bases and J by 4 bases, leaving 9 bases between them. The CDR3 runs to 13 residues. Germline V gene sequence: CDR1 MDHEN, CDR2 SYDVKM. The CDR3, as DNA: TGTGCCAGCAGTTTGGCAGGGGTCTATGGCTACACCTTC. Protein sequence: CASSLAGVYGYTF.

V gene TRBV2 combines with J gene TRBJ1-4; possible D gene TRBD1, 6 bases. The ends were cut back, 10 bases at V and 0 bases at J, with 9 bases in the middle. Germline CDR1 SNHLY, CDR2 FYNNEI. The CDR3 spans 13 residues. In nucleotides, the CDR3 is TGTGCCACCCGGACAGCAACTAATGAAAAACTGTTTTTT. Amino acids: CATRTATNEKLFF.

This clone was observed a single time. V is TRBV15 and J is TRBJ1-5; tentatively, D is TRBD1 (5 bases). V was clipped by 0 bases and J by 4 bases, with 10 bases between them. Per the germline V gene, CDR1 is LNHNV and CDR2 is YYDKDF (reference sequence). The CDR3 has 15 residues. Here the CDR3 reads CATSRDVSGNQPQHF. The DNA for the CDR3 is TGTGCCACCAGCAGAGATGTCTCAGGGAATCAGCCCCAGCATTTT. The variable domain in full, with the rest retrieved from reference TRBV15 and TRBJ1-5, is DAMVIQNPRYQVTQFGKPVTLSCSQTLNHNVMYWYQQKSSQAPKLLFHYYDKDFNNEADTPDNFQSRRPNTSFCFLDIRSPGLGDTAMYLCATSRDVSGNQPQHFGDGTRLSIL.

This chain uses TRBV20-1 with TRBJ1-1; D call uncertain. Trimming took 7 bases from V and 4 from J, leaving 10 bases between them. The CDR3 consists of 11 residues. Germline CDR1 is DFQATT and CDR2 is SNEGSKA (reference sequence). CDR3 loop: CSVRGVTEAFF. The CDR3 DNA is TGCAGTGTGAGAGGAGTCACTGAAGCTTTCTTT.

This chain links TRBV28 with TRBJ1-1; D might be TRBD1 (5 bases). Looked up from germline, CDR1 is MDHEN and CDR2 is SYDVKM. Trimming removed 5 bases from V and 7 bases from J, with 14 bases in between. The CDR3 has 13 residues. This chain's CDR3 is CASSAPQGNEAFF. In nucleotides, the CDR3 is TGTGCCAGCAGTGCCCCTCAGGGAAATGAAGCTTTCTTT.

Points on this clone: This sample includes further DNA sequences coding for the same CDR3. This CDR3 reads CASSLGRSNYGYTF. DNA for the CDR3: TGTGCCAGCAGCTTAGGCCGGTCGAACTATGGCTACACCTTC. The V gene is TRBV11-2, the J gene TRBJ1-2, with D unclear. The V end lost 1 base, the J end lost 2 bases, and 8 bases lay between the germline ends. This CDR3 has 14 residues. Germline-derived CDR1 and CDR2 are SGHAT and FQNNGV.

V gene TRBV10-2 combines with J gene TRBJ1-2, with a weak D call TRBD1 (5 bases). V was clipped by 2 bases and J by 8 bases, with 9 bases between them. CDR3 size: 12 residues. Germline V gene lookup returns CDR1 WSHSY and CDR2 SAAADI. The chain's CDR3 is CASSETGIGYTF. The CDR3 DNA is TGCGCCAGCAGTGAGACAGGAATAGGCTACACCTTC.

The genes are TRBV7-2 and TRBJ1-2; perhaps TRBD1 as D (6 bases). Germline V gene sequence: CDR1 SGHTA, CDR2 FQGNSA. This CDR3 has 13 amino acids. The V end was cut by 5 bases, the J end by 6 bases, with 13 bases between. The CDR3 nucleotides are TGTGCCAGCAGCCCACAGGGCCGGGATGGCTACACCTTC. Amino acids: CASSPQGRDGYTF.

This clone occurred once. The rearrangement joins TRBV5-6 to TRBJ1-2; D call uncertain. The V gene lost 0 bases and the J gene lost 8 bases, with 20 bases spanning the gap. The CDR3 covers 16 residues. The germline V gene encodes CDR1 SGHDT and CDR2 YYEEEE. The CDR3 sequence is CASSLDSSPPFGGYTF. In DNA form, the CDR3 reads TGTGCCAGCAGCTTGGACAGCTCACCTCCCTTTGGAGGCTACACCTTC.

This chain uses TRBV27 with TRBJ2-4; 8 nucleotides line up with TRBD1. The CDR3 is 12 residues long. Germline CDR1 MNHEY, CDR2 SMNVEV (reference sequence). Losses at the gene ends were 8 bases for V and 3 bases for J; bases not matched to a gene: 0. The CDR3 loop reads CASGTGKNIQYF. Written as DNA, the CDR3 is TGTGCCAGCGGGACAGGCAAAAACATTCAGTACTTC.

The chain links TRBV6-5 to TRBJ2-4; TRBD1 might be the D (6 bases). CDR3 size: 15 residues. V lost 8 bases and J lost 6, with 20 bases in between. CDR1 is MNHEY, CDR2 SVGAGI, per germline. CDR3 sequence reads: CASQGLTASLNIQYF. The CDR3 nucleotides read TGTGCCAGCCAGGGGTTAACCGCCTCGCTAAACATTCAGTACTTC.

The rearrangement joins TRBV6-6 to TRBJ1-3; D gene ambiguous. Germline-derived CDR1 and CDR2 are MNHNY and SVGAGI (reference sequence). The CDR3 totals 14 residues. The V and J ends lost 5 bases and 0 bases respectively, with 8 bases between them. CDR3 protein: CASSQQSSGNTIYF. The CDR3, as DNA: TGTGCCAGCAGTCAACAGAGCTCTGGAAACACCATATATTTT.

The chain joins TRBV11-2 to TRBJ2-1, with TRBD2 identical over 7 bases. The CDR3 contains 13 residues. Trimming cost V 5 bases and J 4 bases; bases outside gene matches: 2. The germline V gene encodes CDR1 SGHAT and CDR2 FQNNGV. The CDR3 here is CASSRDYYNEQFF. CDR3 DNA: TGTGCCAGCAGCCGGGACTATTACAATGAGCAGTTCTTC.

The gene calls are TRBV9 and TRBJ1-2; the D gene is possibly TRBD1 (6 bases). The CDR3 runs to 16 residues. Per the germline V gene, CDR1 is SGDLS and CDR2 is YYNGEE. Deletions cut 0 bases from V and 7 bases from J, with 19 bases between. The CDR3 is CASSVGGPTGYRGYTF. The DNA of the CDR3 is TGTGCCAGCAGCGTAGGAGGTCCAACAGGGTACCGTGGCTACACCTTC.

This chain links TRBV5-6 with TRBJ2-7; possible D gene TRBD1, 5 bases. This CDR3 has 16 residues. The V gene lost 4 bases and the J gene lost 3 bases, with 20 bases spanning the gap. Germline V CDR1 and CDR2: SGHDT, YYEEEE. The CDR3 DNA is TGTGCCAGCAGCCCCACCTCAGGCAGGGTGTACTACGAGCAGTACTTC. Encoded protein: CASSPTSGRVYYEQYF.

The rearrangement joins TRBV29-1 to TRBJ1-1; 9 bases are a match to TRBD1. The ends lost 7 bases at V and 12 bases at J; junction bases unmatched: 6. Germline lookup yields CDR1 SQVTM and CDR2 ANQGSEA. This CDR3 region has 10 residues. The CDR3 DNA is TGCAGCGCTGGGACAGGGAAGTCTTTCTTT. As protein: CSAGTGKSFF. Combining the CDR3 with reference TRBV29-1 and TRBJ1-1 gives the whole variable domain SAVISQKPSRDICQRGTSLTIQCQVDSQVTMMFWYRQQPGQSLTLIATANQGSEATYESGFVIDKFPISRPNLTFSTLTVSNMSPEDSSIYLCSAGTGKSFFGQGTRLTVV.

The J gene is TRBJ2-3, the V gene TRBV11-2, with 13 bases lining up with TRBD2. The V segment lost 3 bases and the J segment 3 bases; nucleotides outside the gene matches: 9. This CDR3 region has 18 residues. The germline gives CDR1 SGHAT, CDR2 FQNNGV. The CDR3 spells CASSFRVGLAGVTDTQYF. CDR3 coding DNA: TGTGCCAGCAGCTTTCGGGTCGGACTAGCGGGGGTTACAGATACGCAGTATTTT.

The CDR3 bases are TGTGCCAGCAGCTTACAGGGTACTGGAAACACCATATATTTT. Residues: CASSLQGTGNTIYF. V is TRBV7-8 and J is TRBJ1-3, with a weak D call TRBD1 (5 bases). This CDR3 region has 14 residues. Germline lookup yields CDR1 SGHVS and CDR2 FQNEAQ. V was clipped by 2 bases and J by 2 bases, with 7 bases between them.